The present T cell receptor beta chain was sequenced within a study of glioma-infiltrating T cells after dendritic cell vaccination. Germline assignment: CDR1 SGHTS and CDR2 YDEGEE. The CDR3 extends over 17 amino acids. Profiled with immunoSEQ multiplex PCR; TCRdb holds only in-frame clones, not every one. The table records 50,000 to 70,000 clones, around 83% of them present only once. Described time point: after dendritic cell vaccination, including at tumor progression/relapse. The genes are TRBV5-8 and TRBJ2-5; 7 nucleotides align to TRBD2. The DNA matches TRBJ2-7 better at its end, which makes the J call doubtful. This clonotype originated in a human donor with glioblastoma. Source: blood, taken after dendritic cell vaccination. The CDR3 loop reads CASSRTGRERSSYEQYF. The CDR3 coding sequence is TGTGCCAGCAGCCGCACGGGGAGGGAGAGGAGCTCCTACGAGCAGTACTTC.